This is a list of T cell receptor beta chains from one sample in a study of blood T cell repertoires in COVID-19. Clones were read by immunoSEQ multiplex PCR, and TCRdb kept only the in-frame ones, dropping some. The data show under 250,000 clones, around nine tenths seen once. Sequenced sample: peripheral blood. These receptors all come from a woman aged 60-75 years who had recovered from COVID-19. Each CDR3 is given with its conserved first and last residue. A D gene is named only where the DNA matches it firmly.

>.|TRBJ1-2|TRBV5-1
CASSITANANYGYTF
>TRBD1|TRBJ2-5|TRBV5-4
CASKQGVNQETQYF
>.|TRBJ1-6|TRBV4-2
CASSQRPAGDNSPLHF
>TRBD1|TRBJ1-4|TRBV28
CASRAVYRDSVF
>.|TRBJ2-7|TRBV27
CASSFRRTYEQYF
>.|TRBJ1-5|TRBV19
CASTPMAGAQPQHF
>TRBD1|TRBJ1-2|TRBV7-6
CASSLAVQGDVYGYTF
>TRBD1|TRBJ2-7|TRBV27
CASRRRQGARLEQYF
>.|TRBJ1-4|TRBV28
CASPPVREGNEKLFF
>TRBD2|TRBJ2-1|TRBV14
CASSRPLGLAGRSPNEQFF
>.|TRBJ1-4|TRBV27
CASRRQGATNEKLFF
>TRBD2|TRBJ2-5|TRBV2
CANSGTSGVETQYF
>TRBD1|TRBJ2-5|TRBV6-2/TRBV6-3
CASSKFDRGAETQYF
>TRBD1|TRBJ1-6|TRBV13
CASSLSGGSPYSPLHF
>TRBD1|TRBJ1-3|TRBV5-1
CASSPQGAGNTIYF
>TRBD1|TRBJ2-5|TRBV19
CASSTGQGGEETQYF
>.|TRBJ2-7|TRBV18
CASAREGPYEQYF
>.|TRBJ2-2|TRBV6-2/TRBV6-3
CASRPRHIGELFF
>.|TRBJ1-4|TRBV19
CASSLGQLPNEKLFF
>TRBD1|TRBJ2-5|TRBV7-9
CASSSRGPETQYF
>TRBD2|TRBJ2-5|TRBV19
CASSDYVTSGGETQYF
>.|TRBJ2-1|TRBV3-1/TRBV3-2
CASSQPGSNNEQFF
>.|TRBJ1-2|TRBV11-1
CASSNLQGRYGYTF
>TRBD1|TRBJ1-1|TRBV10-3
CAITDRVVATEAFF
>.|TRBJ1-1|TRBV5-4
CASSWTAMNTEAFF
>.|TRBJ2-4|TRBV6-2/TRBV6-3
CASSPDRAKNIQYF
>TRBD1|TRBJ1-2|TRBV9
CASSPTGGANNYGYTF
>TRBD1|TRBJ1-6|TRBV5-4
CASSLDRGNSPLHF
>.|TRBJ2-5|TRBV28
CASSGRETQYF
>TRBD1|TRBJ1-1|TRBV14
CASSHLTGPLLSEAFF
>.|TRBJ2-2|TRBV5-1
CASSFGDSNTGELFF
>TRBD2|TRBJ2-3|TRBV6-2/TRBV6-3
CASSYRIAGGTSDTQYF
>.|TRBJ2-1|TRBV7-2
CASSLAGSSYNEQFF
>.|TRBJ2-3|TRBV5-1
CASSFKLAPGTDTQYF
>.|TRBJ2-2|TRBV11-1
CASSLIPQGELFF
>.|TRBJ2-5|TRBV5-4
CASSLRTAETQYF
>.|TRBJ1-1|TRBV27
CASSFLSNTEAFF
>TRBD2|TRBJ2-7|TRBV2
CASSISGGRYEQYF
>.|TRBJ2-7|TRBV4-3
CASSQNFGGGHYEQYF
>.|TRBJ1-5|TRBV6-5
CASSYQGNQPQHF
>TRBD2|TRBJ2-3|TRBV7-2
CASSSLAGTHTDTQYF
>TRBD1|TRBJ2-5|TRBV5-1
CASSRTGNEETQYF
>.|TRBJ1-1|TRBV6-5
CASSYGDTNTEAFF
>.|TRBJ1-2|TRBV3-1/TRBV3-2
CASSPPGLFLTF
>.|TRBJ1-1|TRBV6-4
CASISSPLYEQHMNTEAFF
>.|TRBJ2-3|TRBV5-1
CASSFGLATGSTDTQYF